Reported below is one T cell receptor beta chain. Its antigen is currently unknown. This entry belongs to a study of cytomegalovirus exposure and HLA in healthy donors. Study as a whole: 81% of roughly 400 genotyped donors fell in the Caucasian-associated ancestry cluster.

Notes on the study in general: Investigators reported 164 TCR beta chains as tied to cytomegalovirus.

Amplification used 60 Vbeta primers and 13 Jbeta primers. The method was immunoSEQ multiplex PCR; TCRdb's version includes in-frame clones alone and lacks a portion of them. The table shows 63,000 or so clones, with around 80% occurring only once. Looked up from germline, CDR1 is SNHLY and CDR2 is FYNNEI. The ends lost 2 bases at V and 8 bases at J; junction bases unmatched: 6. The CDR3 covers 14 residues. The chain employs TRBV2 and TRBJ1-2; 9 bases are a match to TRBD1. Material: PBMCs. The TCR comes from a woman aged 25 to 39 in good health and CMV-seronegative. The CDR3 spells CASSETGGIRGYTF. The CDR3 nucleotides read TGTGCCAGCAGTGAAACAGGGGGCATCAGGGGCTACACCTTC.